Listed here are 5 T cell receptor beta chains from one sample, sequenced in a study of T cell responses to AZD1222 COVID-19 vaccine. The data were produced by immunoSEQ multiplex PCR, yet TCRdb's version contains in-frame clones alone and is incomplete. This table holds 90,000 to 150,000 clones, about 90% found once. The source was peripheral blood, collected on day 0 of AZD1222 vaccination. Receptors were obtained from an adult in good health.

The rearrangement joins TRBV7-9 to TRBJ1-1, with 7 bases identical to TRBD1. The junction had 2 bases not matched to a gene; V was cut back by 3 bases and J by 1 base. Germline V lookup: CDR1 SEHNR, CDR2 FQNEAQ (reference sequence). The CDR3 is 14 amino acids. The CDR3 DNA sequence: TGTGCCAGCAGCTTGGGACAGACGAACACTGAAGCTTTCTTT. Protein sequence: CASSLGQTNTEAFF.

This chain uses TRBV4-1 with TRBJ1-1; D gene unclear. Trimming removed 0 bases from V and 0 bases from J, with 14 bases in between. The germline gives CDR1 MGHRA, CDR2 YSYEKL. The length of the CDR3 is 17 residues. The CDR3 coding sequence is TGCGCCAGCAGCCAAGATGTGGGTGTTCATCTGAACACTGAAGCTTTCTTT. It encodes CASSQDVGVHLNTEAFF.

The chain couples TRBV11-1 to TRBJ2-5; 7 nucleotides agree with TRBD2. This CDR3 region has 14 residues. The germline gives CDR1 SGHAT, CDR2 FQDESV (reference sequence). After removal of 5 bases from V and 4 bases from J, the junction contained 7 bases not matched to a gene. The CDR3 DNA is TGTGCCAGCAGCATCGGACTAGTGGGAGAGACCCAGTACTTC. This translates into CASSIGLVGETQYF.

The chain is built from TRBV7-3 and TRBJ1-1; unclear D gene. V lost 5 bases and J 2 bases, leaving 9 bases between the germline ends. This CDR3 is built from 13 residues. CDR1 SGHTA and CDR2 FQGTGA come from the germline V gene. This CDR3 is CASSILTNTEAFF. Written as DNA, the CDR3 is TGTGCCAGCAGCATCCTGACCAACACTGAAGCTTTCTTT.

V is TRBV6-2 or TRBV6-3 and J is TRBJ1-5; 8 positions agree with TRBD1. The CDR3 covers 17 residues. With 0 bases clipped from V and 0 bases from J, the junction kept 4 bases outside the gene matches. Germline V gives CDR1 MNHEY, CDR2 SVGEGT. CDR3 nucleotide sequence: TGTGCCAGCAGTTACTCTCCAGGGGGCTATAGCAATCAGCCCCAGCATTTT. Amino acid sequence: CASSYSPGGYSNQPQHF.